These 10 T cell receptor beta chains originate from one sample sequenced in a study of identical twins. TCRdb called the 5' RACE reads again in MiXCR, with one record for every CDR3 protein. The sample includes over 600,000 distinct CDR3 sequences, roughly 20% of them seen just once. The sample was also reused in another study, on T cells expressing NK-cell markers.

The specimen was PBMCs. The receptors derive from a woman younger than 30 in good health.

This clonotype was detected only a few times. The rearrangement uses TRBV9 and TRBJ2-5; D is unclear. The CDR3 covers 14 residues. Trimming removed 2 bases from V and 1 base from J, with 9 bases in between. The germline CDR1 and CDR2 sequences are SGDLS and YYNGEE. This CDR3 reads CASSVGRVQETQYF. The DNA of the CDR3 is TGTGCCAGCAGCGTTGGACGGGTCCAAGAGACCCAGTACTTC.

V usage is TRBV5-1 and J usage is TRBJ2-7; 7 bases line up with TRBD1. CDR1 SGHRS and CDR2 YFSETQ come from the germline V gene. The CDR3 is 15 residues long. With 3 bases clipped from V and 3 bases from J, the junction kept 9 bases outside the gene matches. CDR3 residues: CASSSGTEVYYEQYF. CDR3 nucleotide sequence: TGCGCCAGCAGCTCCGGGACAGAGGTTTACTACGAGCAGTACTTC. Supplemented by reference TRBV5-1 and TRBJ2-7, the full variable domain reads KAGVTQTPRYLIKTRGQQVTLSCSPISGHRSVSWYQQTPGQGLQFLFEYFSETQRNKGNFPGRFSGRQFSNSRSEMNVSTLELGDSALYLCASSSGTEVYYEQYFGPGTRLTVT.

The genes are TRBV5-1 and TRBJ2-1; D is undetermined. Germline lookup yields CDR1 SGHRS and CDR2 YFSETQ. Trimming removed 4 bases from V and 7 bases from J, with 18 bases in between. The CDR3 loop spans 15 amino acids. The CDR3 nucleotides are TGCGCCAGCAGCCAGAGCCCCCTGGAAAAGAATGAGCAGTTCTTC. It codes for CASSQSPLEKNEQFF.

The chain couples TRBV6-1 to TRBJ2-1; 9 bases line up with TRBD2. Germline CDR1 reads MNHNS; CDR2 reads SASEGT. The CDR3 sequence is 14 residues long. V was pared by 4 bases and J by 8 bases, with 6 bases of the junction left unmatched. This chain's CDR3 is CASSGLADGDEQFF. CDR3 bases: TGTGCCAGCAGTGGACTAGCGGACGGGGATGAGCAGTTCTTC.

V and J are TRBV20-1 and TRBJ2-1; D perhaps matches TRBD1 (5 bases). The CDR3 totals 13 residues. V lost 5 bases, J lost 5 bases, and 13 bases lay in between. Germline V lookup: CDR1 DFQATT, CDR2 SNEGSKA (reference sequence). CDR3 residues: CSAAQGWDNEQFF. For the CDR3, the DNA is TGCAGTGCTGCCCAGGGTTGGGACAATGAGCAGTTCTTC.

The chain combines TRBV12-3 or TRBV12-4 with TRBJ1-2; D gene uncertain. This CDR3 is built from 13 residues. V was clipped by 5 bases and J by 5 bases, with 12 bases between them. In DNA form, the CDR3 reads TGTGCCAGCAGTCCTGGTCGAACTTATGGCTACACCTTC. Translated, it gives CASSPGRTYGYTF.

The rearrangement links TRBV7-9 to TRBJ2-7; D may correspond to TRBD1 or TRBD2 (5 bases each). Trimming removed 1 base at V and 6 bases at J, with 10 bases between. The CDR3 covers 13 residues. Germline lookup yields CDR1 SEHNR and CDR2 FQNEAQ (reference sequence). The CDR3 spells CASSLGDGLEQYF. DNA of the CDR3: TGTGCCAGCAGCTTAGGGGACGGGCTCGAGCAGTACTTC.

This clonotype came up once. V and J are TRBV9 and TRBJ2-7; 7 bases agree with TRBD2. CDR1 SGDLS and CDR2 YYNGEE come from the germline V gene. The V and J ends lost 0 bases and 0 bases, in that order; junction bases with no gene match: 0. The CDR3 consists of 14 residues. In DNA, the CDR3 is TGTGCCAGCAGCGTAGAGCGGGACTCCTACGAGCAGTACTTC. Protein: CASSVERDSYEQYF.

The chain has TRBV5-1 and TRBJ2-5; TRBD2 might be the D (5 bases). Between the trimmed V and J ends, which lost 7 bases and 3 bases, there was a span of 13 bases. The CDR3 loop spans 13 amino acids. In germline, CDR1 is SGHRS, CDR2 YFSETQ. This CDR3 reads CASFSRGEETQYF. The CDR3 DNA follows: TGCGCCAGCTTCTCCCGGGGAGAAGAGACCCAGTACTTC. The whole variable domain, filled in from reference TRBV5-1 and TRBJ2-5, reads KAGVTQTPRYLIKTRGQQVTLSCSPISGHRSVSWYQQTPGQGLQFLFEYFSETQRNKGNFPGRFSGRQFSNSRSEMNVSTLELGDSALYLCASFSRGEETQYFGPGTRLLVL.

The chain carries TRBV6-1 and TRBJ1-4; a weak D match, TRBD1 (6 bases). Germline V lookup: CDR1 MNHNS, CDR2 SASEGT. The V gene lost 5 bases and the J gene lost 8 bases, with 15 bases spanning the gap. The CDR3 contains 14 residues. This chain's CDR3 is CASSKGGPPEKLFF. The CDR3 region has the DNA TGTGCCAGCAGTAAAGGGGGGCCCCCAGAAAAACTGTTTTTT.